These T cell receptor beta chains were read from a single sample in a study of CD8 T cells in Susac syndrome. TCRdb re-derived calls from the immunoSEQ multiplex PCR reads in MiXCR, one entry per CDR3 protein. Found here are 170,000 or so distinct CDR3 sequences, 85% to 95% of them singletons; the top ten hold more than 0.095%. Sequencing was performed on CD4+ T cells from PBMCs. The origin of the receptors is a human donor with Susac syndrome. Both conserved end residues are part of each CDR3. Fields, in order: CDR3 length, D gene, V gene, J gene, clone size, CDR3 DNA, CDR3 protein. The D gene is left open where the match is weak. Part of the rows lack a size; the others show once, few, many or a class for expanded clones.

17,TRBD2,TRBV5-1,TRBJ2-5,.,TGCGCCAGCAGCTTGGCCGGGTCTAGCGGGGCTCAAGAGACCCAGTACTTC,CASSLAGSSGAQETQYF
17,TRBD2,TRBV12-3/TRBV12-4,TRBJ2-3,.,TGTGCCAGCAGTTTAGGGCTAGCGGATCGTGATGCAGATACGCAGTATTTT,CASSLGLADRDADTQYF
13,.,TRBV2,TRBJ2-5,.,TGTGCCAGCAGTCAATCCTCCTTCGGGACCCAGTACTTC,CASSQSSFGTQYF
11,.,TRBV20-1,TRBJ1-1,.,TGCAGTGCTATGATGAACACTGAAGCTTTCTTT,CSAMMNTEAFF
13,.,TRBV12-3/TRBV12-4,TRBJ2-7,.,TGTGCCAGCAGTTTAGGACCATCCTACGAGCAGTACTTC,CASSLGPSYEQYF
14,TRBD1,TRBV6-5,TRBJ2-2,once,TGTGCCAGCAGTACGGACAGGGACACCGGGGAGCTGTTTTTT,CASSTDRDTGELFF
14,TRBD1,TRBV7-9,TRBJ2-1,few,TGTGCCAGCAGCTGGGGACAGGGGAGGCCTGAGCAGTTCTTC,CASSWGQGRPEQFF
13,TRBD2,TRBV20-1,TRBJ2-5,.,TGCAGTGCTCTTAGCGGGGGTGGGGAGACCCAGTACTTC,CSALSGGGETQYF
15,TRBD2,TRBV20-1,TRBJ2-1,.,TGCAGTGCCCTTACCGGGACTAGCCTCTACAATGAGCAGTTCTTC,CSALTGTSLYNEQFF
16,TRBD2,TRBV7-2,TRBJ2-3,few,TGTGCCAGCAGCTTGACCGGGACTAGCGGCACAGATACGCAGTATTTT,CASSLTGTSGTDTQYF
14,.,TRBV2,TRBJ1-5,.,TGTGCCAGCAGTGACCGAAATAGCAATCAGCCCCAGCATTTT,CASSDRNSNQPQHF
15,.,TRBV5-1,TRBJ2-1,.,TGCGCCAGCAGCTTGGATCCCTCGGCCTACAATGAGCAGTTCTTC,CASSLDPSAYNEQFF
13,.,TRBV18,TRBJ2-3,.,TGTGCCAGCTCACCGTCGATCACAGATACGCAGTATTTT,CASSPSITDTQYF
13,.,TRBV4-1,TRBJ2-7,.,TGCGCCAGCAGCCAAGTTGTGAGCTACGAGCAGTACTTC,CASSQVVSYEQYF
13,TRBD1,TRBV10-2,TRBJ2-7,.,TGCGCCGGCCGGAACAGGGGTTCCCACGAGCAGTACTTC,CAGRNRGSHEQYF
15,TRBD2,TRBV6-5,TRBJ2-7,.,TGTGCCAGCAGCCAACTAGCGGGGGGTTCCTACGAGCAGTACTTC,CASSQLAGGSYEQYF
14,.,TRBV19,TRBJ1-5,.,TGTGCCAGTAGTGGCGGAATAGGGGCGAAGTTCCAGCATTTT,CASSGGIGAKFQHF
12,.,TRBV7-8,TRBJ1-6,.,TGTGCCAGCAGCTTACCCGAGTCACCCCTCCACTTT,CASSLPESPLHF
15,TRBD1,TRBV9,TRBJ2-5,.,TGTGCCAGCAACCTTGTCGGGACAGCGGAAGAGACCCAGTACTTC,CASNLVGTAEETQYF
15,.,TRBV5-1,TRBJ2-5,.,TGCGCCAGCAGCTTGGCTCCAGGACGGGGAGAGACCCAGTACTTC,CASSLAPGRGETQYF
15,TRBD2,TRBV20-1,TRBJ2-1,.,TGCAGTGCTAGAGGGCTAGCGGGGGGGCGAAATGAGCAGTTCTTC,CSARGLAGGRNEQFF
16,TRBD2,TRBV5-1,TRBJ2-5,.,TGCGCCAGCAGCTCCGACGGGGGGGCCGGGCAAGAGACCCAGTACTTC,CASSSDGGAGQETQYF
15,.,TRBV27,TRBJ1-2,.,TGTGCCAGCAGTTTATCCGACGGGGGTGGAGGTGGCTACACCTTC,CASSLSDGGGGGYTF
15,TRBD1,TRBV12-3/TRBV12-4,TRBJ1-5,.,TGTGCCAGCAGGGAAGGGGGCGTGAGCAATCAGCCCCAGCATTTT,CASREGGVSNQPQHF
14,.,TRBV2,TRBJ1-1,.,TGTGCCAGCATCTCGAATAGGGAGGCCACTGAAGCTTTCTTT,CASISNREATEAFF
15,.,TRBV27,TRBJ1-5,.,TGTGCCAGCAGGGGGGACGGCGCAATACATCAGCCCCAGCATTTT,CASRGDGAIHQPQHF
14,.,TRBV15,TRBJ2-7,once,TGTGCCACCAGCAGAGATCGGGGACCCTACGAGCAGTACTTC,CATSRDRGPYEQYF
15,TRBD2,TRBV6-2/TRBV6-3,TRBJ2-7,.,TGTGCCAGCAGTTATAGTGGGACTAGCCTCTCCGAGCAGTACTTC,CASSYSGTSLSEQYF
11,.,TRBV29-1,TRBJ1-2,few,TGCAGCGTTGTTCGGGGCTATGGCTACACCTTC,CSVVRGYGYTF
14,.,TRBV7-2,TRBJ2-7,.,TGTGCCAGCAGCTTAGATCGGCAGCGCCTAGGGCAGTACTTC,CASSLDRQRLGQYF
16,TRBD2,TRBV11-1,TRBJ2-5,once,TGTGCCAGCAGCTTAGAGGCTAGCGGGGGATCGGAGACCCAGTACTTC,CASSLEASGGSETQYF
13,TRBD1,TRBV6-1,TRBJ1-2,.,TGTGCCAGCAGTAATCAGGGGGCGGGTGGCTACACCTTC,CASSNQGAGGYTF
14,.,TRBV5-5,TRBJ2-7,.,TGTGCCAGCAGCTTTTCTGCAGATCCCTACGAGCAGTACTTC,CASSFSADPYEQYF
14,.,TRBV20-1,TRBJ1-3,.,TGCAGTGCCTCGGAAGGGGGGACCGGAAACACCATATATTTT,CSASEGGTGNTIYF
13,TRBD1,TRBV29-1,TRBJ1-2,.,TGCAGCGTTGAAACCACAGGGGGTAGTGGCTACACCTTC,CSVETTGGSGYTF
17,.,TRBV4-3,TRBJ1-2,.,TGCGCCAGCAGCCAAGATTGGGCCTCGACGGCCCGCTATGGCTACACCTTC,CASSQDWASTARYGYTF
15,.,TRBV6-2/TRBV6-3,TRBJ2-2,.,TGTGCCAGCAGTTACTATCCAGGGCGCACCGGGGAGCTGTTTTTT,CASSYYPGRTGELFF
16,TRBD2,TRBV7-9,TRBJ2-1,.,TGTGCCAGCAGCTTAGCTCTAGCGGGGGGGCAGTATGAGCAGTTCTTC,CASSLALAGGQYEQFF
15,TRBD2,TRBV5-1,TRBJ2-5,.,TGCGCCAGCAGCCCGGGGAGGGCGGGGCAAGAGACCCAGTACTTC,CASSPGRAGQETQYF
12,.,TRBV3-1,TRBJ2-7,.,TGTGCCAGCAGTTTCCAGGGCGGCGAGCAGTACTTC,CASSFQGGEQYF
16,.,TRBV20-1,TRBJ2-2,once,TGCAGTGCTAGAGGTTCGGGGACAACGAACACCGGGGAGCTGTTTTTT,CSARGSGTTNTGELFF
15,TRBD1,TRBV9,TRBJ2-7,once,TGTGCCAGCAGCCCTTTGGACAGGGAAGGCTACGAGCAGTACTTC,CASSPLDREGYEQYF
14,.,TRBV20-1,TRBJ1-2,.,TGCAGTGCTAGAGACACATCCCGGGTTTATGGCTACACCTTC,CSARDTSRVYGYTF
15,TRBD2,TRBV18,TRBJ2-1,once,TGTGCCAGCTCACCGTCTTGGGGGGGATACAATGAGCAGTTCTTC,CASSPSWGGYNEQFF
12,.,TRBV20-1,TRBJ2-1,.,TGCAGTGGTCAGCGAGAGCTGAATGAGCAGTTCTTC,CSGQRELNEQFF
14,TRBD1,TRBV24-1,TRBJ1-2,once,TGTGCCACCAGTGACTGGGACAGGGGAAATGGCTACACCTTC,CATSDWDRGNGYTF
13,.,TRBV7-3,TRBJ2-5,.,TGTGCCAGCAGCTTATCGTCCGAAGAGACCCAGTACTTC,CASSLSSEETQYF